This record concerns one TCR beta chain sequence. Its target is not known. These data come from a study of T cells expressing NK-cell markers. Across the study: Sorted T-cell subsets CD3+CD56+NKG2C+, CD3+CD56+NKG2C- and CD3+CD56-NKG2C+ were TCR beta-sequenced. The study sequenced eight donors, seven HCMV-seropositive and one seronegative. Study-level points and caveats: Unclear, still, was the HCMV specificity of the expanded NKG2C+ T cell clones.

TCRdb reworked the 5' RACE reads into one entry per CDR3 protein, no DNA. This listing includes fewer than 400,000 distinct CDR3 sequences. Germline V gives CDR1 KGHDR, CDR2 SFDVKD. This CDR3 has 14 residues. Sequenced material: blood T cells: a sorted CD56 or NKG2C T cell subset, CD4+ or CD8+ T cells, or bulk PBMC T cells (not recorded which). This clonotype originated in a man aged 18-75 years in good health. V and J are TRBV24-1 and TRBJ2-2; the D call of TRBD1 rests on TCRdb alone, since no DNA is present to check it. CDR3 residues: CATSRTGDTGELFF.